The clone carrying this T cell receptor (beta chain) turned up a few times. The antigen is not known. These data come from a study of T-cell memory formation after mild COVID-19. About the study: TCR clustering was largely donor specific.

The study, taken as a whole, reports: There was no confirmation that second-wave clones peaking on day 37 were SARS-CoV-2 specific. Mostly located in CM and EM were contracting CD4+ clones, with contracting CD8+ clones located in EMRA. Whereas later expanders leaned CD4+, clones contracting day 15 to 85 showed a balanced CD4/CD8 makeup.

From the 5' RACE reads, TCRdb called clonotypes with MiXCR, one entry per CDR3 protein. The sample includes tens of thousands of distinct CDR3 sequences, more than 13% of them seen just once. Trimming took off 8 bases at V and 4 bases at J, with 20 bases between the two ends. Germline assignment: CDR1 LNHDA and CDR2 SQIVND (reference sequence). The CDR3 consists of 15 residues. Source material: PBMCs or a T cell subset sorted from them (not recorded which). This receptor was identified in a man aged 18 to 35 who had mild COVID-19 (a few samples of this study predate the infection). Cell type and time point are not known. This chain uses TRBV19 with TRBJ1-2; D is unresolved. CDR3 sequence: CASSYAVDGTYGYTF. The CDR3 DNA reads TGTGCCAGTTCCTATGCGGTTGACGGAACCTATGGCTACACCTTC.